This passage covers 23 T cell receptor gamma chains from one sample sequenced in a study of Vδ1+ human thymocytes. Sequences come from RNA converted to cDNA by reverse transcription. Pooled V-gene forward primers with one constant-region reverse primer generated the CDR3 amplicons by multiplex PCR. TCRdb reprocessed the multiplex PCR reads through CATT. This sample has 36,000 or so gamma-chain clones; 20% occur once, and the top ten carry 1.9%. No antigen has been assigned to these receptors. The study, taken as a whole, reports: In the thymus, TRG and TRD repertoires looked highly polyclonal with Gaussian CDR3 lengths.

Sequencing was done on a sample of Vdelta1+ gamma-delta thymocytes from the thymus. Subset: FACS-sorted CD3+ TCRalphabeta- TCRVdelta1+ TCRVdelta2- thymocytes. These receptors came from a girl younger than two who had congenital heart surgery.

This clone was observed a handful of times. Other DNA sequences of this sample code for an identical CDR3. V is TRGV4 and J is TRGJ1 or TRGJ2. This CDR3 region has 15 residues. J lost 0 bases, V lost 0 bases, and 5 bases had no gene match. The V gene's germline CDR1 is EGSTGY and CDR2 YDSYTSSV. This chain's CDR3 is CATWDGPGNYYKKLF. CDR3 nucleotides: TGTGCCACCTGGGATGGGCCGGGGAATTATTATAAGAAACTCTTT.

The V call is TRGV8, the J call TRGJ1 or TRGJ2. From germline, CDR1 is VENAVY and CDR2 YDSYNSRV. Trimming cost V 5 bases and J 10 bases; bases outside gene matches: 8. CDR3 length: 11 amino acids. The CDR3 nucleotides read TGTGCCACCTGGGGACCTATAAAGAAACTCTTT. This encodes CATWGPIKKLF.

Concerning this clone: Other nucleotide sequences from this sample produce the same CDR3. V gene TRGV9 combines with J gene TRGJ1 or TRGJ2. Germline V CDR1 and CDR2: GITISATS, ISYDGTV (reference sequence). The V segment lost 0 bases and the J segment 3 bases; nucleotides outside the gene matches: 5. The CDR3 is 14 amino acids. Here the CDR3 DNA reads TGTGCCTTGTGGGAGGTGCGTGTTTATTATAAGAAACTCTTT. Translating gives CALWEVRVYYKKLF.

V and J are TRGV9 and TRGJP2. This CDR3 contains 14 residues. Germline values: CDR1 GITISATS, CDR2 ISYDGTV (reference sequence). Trimming at V came to 6 bases and at J to 0 bases, leaving 4 bases not matched to a gene. The CDR3 bases are TGTGCCTTGTGGCCCGATAGTAGTGATTGGATCAAGACGTTT. Its protein product is CALWPDSSDWIKTF.

Regarding this clone: Other nucleotide sequences from this sample produce the same CDR3. The chain combines TRGV2 with TRGJ1 or TRGJ2. Germline V lookup: CDR1 EGSNGY, CDR2 YDSYNSKV. CDR3 length equals 13 residues. The ends lost 0 bases at V and 7 bases at J; junction bases unmatched: 6. CDR3 residues: CATWDGSSYKKLF. The CDR3 region has the DNA TGTGCCACCTGGGACGGGAGTAGCTATAAGAAACTCTTT.

This sequence joins TRGV5 and TRGJ1 or TRGJ2. The CDR3 contains 12 residues. Germline loops: CDR1 VINAFY, CDR2 YDVSNSKD. Trimming removed 1 base from V and 12 bases from J; junction bases left unmatched: 9. The CDR3 spells CATWDSSSRKLF. CDR3 DNA: TGTGCCACCTGGGACAGCTCCAGTAGGAAACTCTTT.

On this clone: A junction end diverges from the germline sequence, so it may reflect a read error. The sample contains more than one DNA sequence encoding this CDR3. J is TRGJ1 or TRGJ2 and V is TRGV9. The CDR3 has 13 amino acids. Germline V gene data show CDR1 as GITISATS and CDR2 as ISYDGTV (reference sequence). The CDR3 region is CALWEAAYYKKLF. CDR3 sequence (DNA): TGTGCCTTGTGGGAGGCTGCTTATTATAAGAAACTCTTC.

A note on this clone: Other DNA sequences within the sample encode an identical CDR3. The genes are TRGV3 and TRGJ1 or TRGJ2. Germline V gene sequence: CDR1 VTNTFY, CDR2 YDVSTARD (reference sequence). There are 14 residues in the CDR3. Losses at the gene ends were 0 bases for V and 3 bases for J; bases not matched to a gene: 5. The CDR3 is CATWDRPTYYKKLF. The CDR3 region has the DNA TGTGCCACCTGGGACAGGCCAACTTATTATAAGAAACTCTTT.

The rearrangement uses TRGV3 and TRGJ1 or TRGJ2. The CDR3 contains 12 residues. With 5 bases clipped from V and 6 bases from J, the junction kept 7 bases outside the gene matches. Germline V CDR1 and CDR2: VTNTFY, YDVSTARD (reference sequence). The CDR3 DNA reads as TGTGCCACCTGGGCGCTATCTTATAAGAAACTCTTT. Protein: CATWALSYKKLF.

J is TRGJ1 or TRGJ2 and V is TRGV3. Germline lookup yields CDR1 VTNTFY and CDR2 YDVSTARD (reference sequence). The CDR3 has 17 amino acids. Trimming cost V 5 bases and J 3 bases; bases outside gene matches: 19. CDR3 in amino acids: CATWGSLKGQPYYKKLF. The DNA for the CDR3 is TGTGCCACCTGGGGCTCGCTAAAGGGGCAACCTTATTATAAGAAACTCTTT.

J is TRGJ1 or TRGJ2 and V is TRGV8. Looked up from germline, CDR1 is VENAVY and CDR2 is YDSYNSRV. Trimming at V came to 4 bases and at J to 4 bases, leaving 7 bases not matched to a gene. The CDR3 covers 13 residues. CDR3 sequence (DNA): TGTGCCACCTGGGACCCGCACTATTATAAGAAACTCTTT. It is translated as CATWDPHYYKKLF.

This sequence joins TRGV3 and TRGJ1 or TRGJ2. The trim removed 3 bases at V and 6 bases at J, leaving 14 bases unmatched. CDR3 length: 15 amino acids. Germline assignment: CDR1 VTNTFY and CDR2 YDVSTARD (reference sequence). CDR3 sequence (DNA): TGTGCCACCTGGGACCAGCCCGGGGGATTTTATAAGAAACTCTTT. It specifies CATWDQPGGFYKKLF.

The rearrangement joins TRGV8 to TRGJ1 or TRGJ2. Germline values: CDR1 VENAVY, CDR2 YDSYNSRV. V dropped 4 bases and J dropped 7; count of bases not matched to a gene: 10. The CDR3 consists of 13 residues. CDR3 protein: CATWDRDGYKKLF. DNA for the CDR3: TGTGCCACCTGGGACCGGGACGGATATAAGAAACTCTTT.

This clone was counted a few times. The chain uses TRGV9 and TRGJ1 or TRGJ2. Looked up from germline, CDR1 is GITISATS and CDR2 is ISYDGTV (reference sequence). V shed 3 bases, J shed 3 bases, and the junction held 5 bases outside the gene matches. CDR3 length equals 13 residues. The CDR3 sequence: CALWEKSYYKKLF. The CDR3 DNA sequence: TGTGCCTTGTGGGAGAAATCTTATTATAAGAAACTCTTT.

This clone was observed a few times. Other nucleotide sequences from this sample produce the same CDR3. The chain employs TRGV4 and TRGJP2. Trimming removed 1 base from V and 3 bases from J; junction bases left unmatched: 2. This CDR3 has 14 residues. CDR1 EGSTGY and CDR2 YDSYTSSV come from the germline V gene. The CDR3 DNA reads as TGTGCCACCTGGGATGGTCGTAGTGATTGGATCAAGACGTTT. Translating it yields CATWDGRSDWIKTF.

As to this clone: Other DNA sequences of this sample code for an identical CDR3. The V and J genes are TRGV4 and TRGJP2. There are 15 residues in the CDR3. J gave up 2 bases and V 2 bases, and 5 bases lay outside the gene matches. CDR1 is EGSTGY and CDR2 is YDSYTSSV in the germline V gene. This chain's CDR3 is CATWDAPSSDWIKTF. CDR3 nucleotide sequence: TGTGCCACCTGGGATGCCCCAAGTAGTGATTGGATCAAGACGTTT.

This clone was counted between two and nine times. A much larger clonotype is one base distant, so this may be a read error. V is TRGV4 and J is TRGJ1 or TRGJ2. Per germline, CDR1 EGSTGY and CDR2 YDSYTSSV. J lost 8 bases, V lost 0 bases, and 4 bases had no gene match. The CDR3 sequence is 12 residues long. The CDR3 is CATWDGPDKKLF. CDR3 coding DNA: TGTGCCACCTGGGATGGGCCTGATAAGAAACTCTTT.

The table lists this clone with a few counts. The J gene is TRGJ1 or TRGJ2, the V gene TRGV2. CDR1 is EGSNGY and CDR2 is YDSYNSKV in the germline V gene. After removal of 5 bases from V and 12 bases from J, the junction contained 4 bases not matched to a gene. The length of the CDR3 is 9 residues. Here the CDR3 DNA reads TGTGCCACCTGGGGAGGGAAACTCTTT. Translation gives CATWGGKLF.

Notes on this clone: A clone one base away is much larger, so this may be a read error. The chain combines TRGV2 with TRGJ1 or TRGJ2. Germline V gives CDR1 EGSNGY, CDR2 YDSYNSKV. This CDR3 comprises 12 residues. As DNA, the CDR3 is TGTGCCACCCGGGACGGGCGGTATAAGAAACTCTTT. This encodes CATRDGRYKKLF.

Worth noting for this clone: A read error may explain this, as a much larger clone is one base away. Other nucleotide sequences from this sample produce the same CDR3. This rearrangement joins TRGV4 to TRGJ1 or TRGJ2. Germline V CDR1 and CDR2: EGSTGY, YDSYTSSV. J lost 0 bases, V lost 4 bases, and 6 bases had no gene match. This CDR3 has 14 residues. CDR3 nucleotide sequence: TGTGCCACCTGGGAAAATTCGAATTATTATAAGAAACTCTTT. Translating gives CATWENSNYYKKLF.

This clone was seen a handful of times. The junction does not match germline at one end; this may be a read error. J is TRGJ1 or TRGJ2 and V is TRGV9. CDR1 and CDR2 from the germline V gene are GITISATS and ISYDGTV (reference sequence). This CDR3 is built from 14 residues. The DNA of the CDR3 is TGTGCCTCGTGGGAGGGTCCCAGGGGTTATAAGAAACTCTTT. Protein product: CASWEGPRGYKKLF.

The V and J genes are TRGV4 and TRGJ1 or TRGJ2. The CDR3 loop spans 15 amino acids. The germline V gene encodes CDR1 EGSTGY and CDR2 YDSYTSSV. The V gene end was trimmed by 0 bases and the J gene end by 7 bases; junction bases not matched to a gene: 12. Here the CDR3 DNA reads TGTGCCACCTGGGATGGGCCGAAGTTGATCTATAAGAAACTCTTT. Translated, it gives CATWDGPKLIYKKLF.

This clone turned up a few times. The V call is TRGV9, the J call TRGJP1. The V and J ends lost 5 bases and 6 bases, in that order; junction bases with no gene match: 3. Germline CDR1 reads GITISATS; CDR2 reads ISYDGTV (reference sequence). This CDR3 contains 12 residues. CDR3 bases: TGTGCCTTGTGGGTATCTGGTTGGTTCAAGATATTT. Amino acid sequence: CALWVSGWFKIF.